These 14 T cell receptor beta chains originate from one sample sequenced in a study of control samples from healthy donors and cancer patients. Repertoires were generated with immunoSEQ multiplex PCR, while TCRdb's copy carries only in-frame clones and drops some. The table has over 100,000 clones, approximately 90% seen once. The sample comprised blood. These receptors all stem from a man aged 40-49 years in good health.

The CDR3 is CASSFRGNQPQHF. The CDR3 coding sequence is TGTGCCAGCAGCTTCCGGGGAAATCAGCCCCAGCATTTT. V and J are TRBV7-2 and TRBJ1-5; the D is unclear. Germline CDR1 SGHTA, CDR2 FQGNSA. V was pared by 3 bases and J by 4 bases, with 7 bases between. The CDR3 loop spans 13 amino acids.

V and J are TRBV5-6 and TRBJ2-5; no firm D call. CDR1 SGHDT and CDR2 YYEEEE come from the germline V gene. Trimming shortened V by 2 bases and J by 9 bases, and 14 bases separated the two germline ends. The CDR3 spans 13 residues. DNA for the CDR3: TGTGCCAGCAGCTTCGGACCGCAACTCGCCCAGTACTTC. It specifies CASSFGPQLAQYF.

The chain joins TRBV9 to TRBJ1-2; 9 bases fit TRBD1. The CDR3 is 15 residues long. Germline trimming cut 4 bases from V and 1 base from J; bases unmatched to any gene: 5. Germline CDR1 and CDR2: SGDLS and YYNGEE. The CDR3 sequence: CASSPGDRVNYGYTF. The CDR3 DNA reads as TGTGCCAGCAGCCCCGGGGACAGGGTTAACTATGGCTACACCTTC.

In regard to this clone: At one end the junction does not follow the germline gene, possibly because of a read error. This chain joins TRBV29-1 and TRBJ2-7; 9 nucleotides line up with TRBD1. CDR3 length equals 12 residues. Germline V gene sequence: CDR1 SQVTM, CDR2 ANQGSEA. This chain's CDR3 is CSVQGQGPEKYF. CDR3 nucleotides: TGCAGCGTTCAGGGACAGGGACCCGAGAAGTACTTC.

The chain employs TRBV5-4 and TRBJ1-6; 8 bases are shared with TRBD1. The CDR3 runs 15 residues. CDR1 is SGHNT and CDR2 is YYREEE in the germline V gene (reference sequence). J gave up 7 bases and V 3 bases, and 6 bases lay outside the gene matches. Written as DNA, the CDR3 is TGTGCCAGCAGCTCCGGACAGGGTGGGAATTCACCCCTCCACTTT. Encoded protein: CASSSGQGGNSPLHF. Full variable domain (outside the CDR3, taken from reference TRBV5-4 and TRBJ1-6): ETGVTQSPTHLIKTRGQQVTLRCSSQSGHNTVSWYQQALGQGPQFIFQYYREEENGRGNFPPRFSGLQFPNYSSELNVNALELDDSALYLCASSSGQGGNSPLHFGNGTRLTVT.

This rearrangement joins TRBV7-9 to TRBJ2-7; 8 positions agree with TRBD2. After removal of 5 bases from V and 4 bases from J, the junction contained 13 bases not matched to a gene. Germline V CDR1 and CDR2: SEHNR, FQNEAQ (reference sequence). This CDR3 is 16 amino acids long. CDR3 DNA sequence: TGTGCCAGCAGCCCAAGCGGAGGACTAGCAGTATACGAGCAGTACTTC. Amino acid sequence: CASSPSGGLAVYEQYF.

The chain carries TRBV7-3 and TRBJ2-7, with D perhaps assigned TRBD1 or TRBD2 (5 bases each). V was cut by 1 base and J by 2 bases, with 15 bases left in between. The CDR3 spans 16 residues. Germline lookup yields CDR1 SGHTA and CDR2 FQGTGA. The CDR3 DNA reads as TGTGCCAGCAGCTTAAGAGGAGGACAATCCCCCTACGAGCAGTACTTC. Protein sequence: CASSLRGGQSPYEQYF.

The J gene is TRBJ1-3, the V gene TRBV4-1; D not certain. The CDR3 covers 14 residues. CDR1 is MGHRA and CDR2 is YSYEKL in the germline V gene. Trimming shortened V by 7 bases and J by 1 base, and 11 bases separated the two germline ends. The CDR3 loop is CASTPPGSGNTIYF. CDR3 bases: TGCGCCAGCACCCCGCCGGGTTCTGGAAACACCATATATTTT.

This clone was detected only once. The chain uses TRBV5-4 and TRBJ2-7; D is perhaps TRBD1 or TRBD2 (7 bases each). The CDR3 has 14 residues. Trimming took off 4 bases at V and 7 bases at J, with 18 bases between the two ends. The germline V gene has CDR1 SGHNT and CDR2 YYREEE (reference sequence). The CDR3 DNA sequence: TGTGCCAGCAGCCCAGGGGGGGGGCTTCGGGAGCAGTACTTC. Protein product: CASSPGGGLREQYF.

Points on this clone: Other DNA sequences of this sample code for an identical CDR3. This rearrangement joins TRBV18 to TRBJ1-3; 8 bases line up with TRBD1. The J segment lost 2 bases and the V segment lost 2 bases, leaving 2 bases of the junction unmatched. This CDR3 is 15 amino acids long. In germline, CDR1 is KGHSH, CDR2 LQKENI. The CDR3 reads CASSPKQGAGNTIYF. In DNA, the CDR3 is TGTGCCAGCTCACCAAAACAGGGGGCTGGAAACACCATATATTTT.

The rearrangement joins TRBV6-6 to TRBJ1-5; D call uncertain. Looked up from germline, CDR1 is MNHNY and CDR2 is SVGAGI (reference sequence). The CDR3 has 12 residues. V lost 5 bases and J 7 bases, leaving 9 bases between the germline ends. The CDR3: CASSPLDQPQHF. The CDR3 coding sequence is TGTGCCAGCAGTCCGTTGGACCAGCCCCAGCATTTT.

The rearrangement uses TRBV18 and TRBJ2-6, with 7 bases aligning to TRBD1. The CDR3 runs to 20 residues. Germline V gives CDR1 KGHSH, CDR2 LQKENI. V gave up 6 bases and J gave up 0 bases; unmatched junction bases: 17. In nucleotides, the CDR3 is TGTGCCAGCTCTCTAATCACCCCGGGACAGACCCGCTCTGGGGCCAACGTCCTGACTTTC. The encoded protein is CASSLITPGQTRSGANVLTF.

This chain connects TRBV6-5 to TRBJ2-2; TRBD2 matches at 7 bases. V was pared by 7 bases and J by 6 bases, with 2 bases of the junction left unmatched. The CDR3 is 12 amino acids. Germline V gene sequence: CDR1 MNHEY, CDR2 SVGAGI. The CDR3 DNA follows: TGTGCCAGCAAGCGGGGCCCCGGGGAGCTGTTTTTT. Translated, it gives CASKRGPGELFF.

About this clone itself: The identical CDR3 is also encoded by other nucleotide sequences in the sample. The CDR3 spells CASRDRGNQPQHF. The CDR3 DNA is TGTGCCAGCAGGGACAGGGGTAATCAGCCCCAGCATTTT. The genes are TRBV2 and TRBJ1-5; TRBD1 matches at 9 bases. Germline values: CDR1 SNHLY, CDR2 FYNNEI. This CDR3 is 13 amino acids long. With V trimmed by 6 bases and J by 4 bases, 1 base remained unmatched.